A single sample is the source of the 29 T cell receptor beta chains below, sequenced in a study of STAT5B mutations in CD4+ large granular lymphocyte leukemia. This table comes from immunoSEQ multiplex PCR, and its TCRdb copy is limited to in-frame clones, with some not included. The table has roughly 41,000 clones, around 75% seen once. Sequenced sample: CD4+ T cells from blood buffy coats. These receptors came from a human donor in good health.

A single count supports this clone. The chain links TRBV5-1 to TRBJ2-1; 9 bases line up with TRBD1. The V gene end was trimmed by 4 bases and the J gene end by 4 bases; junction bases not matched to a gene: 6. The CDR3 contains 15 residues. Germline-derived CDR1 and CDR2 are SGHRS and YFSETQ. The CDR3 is CASSAGQGIYNEQFF. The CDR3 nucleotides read TGCGCCAGCAGCGCCGGACAGGGGATTTACAATGAGCAGTTCTTC.

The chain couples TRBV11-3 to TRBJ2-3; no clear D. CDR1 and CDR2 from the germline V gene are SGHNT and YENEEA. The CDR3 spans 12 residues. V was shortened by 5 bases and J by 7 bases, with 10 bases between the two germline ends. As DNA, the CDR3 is TGTGCCAGCAGCCCCGACTCCAATACGCAGTATTTT. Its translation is CASSPDSNTQYF.

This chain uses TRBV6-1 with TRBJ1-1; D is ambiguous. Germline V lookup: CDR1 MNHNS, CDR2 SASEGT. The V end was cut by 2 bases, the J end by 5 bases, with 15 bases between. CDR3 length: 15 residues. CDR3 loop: CASSEPGLGSTEAFF. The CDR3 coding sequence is TGTGCCAGCAGTGAACCCGGACTCGGAAGTACTGAAGCTTTCTTT.

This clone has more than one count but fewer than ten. The CDR3 coding sequence is TGTGCCAGCTCACTCCGGGGCCTCCAGGAGCCCCAGCATTTT. Residues: CASSLRGLQEPQHF. V and J are TRBV18 and TRBJ1-5, with D possibly matching TRBD1 (5 bases). Trimming removed 4 bases at V and 8 bases at J, with 15 bases between. The CDR3 is 14 residues long. Germline loops: CDR1 KGHSH, CDR2 LQKENI.

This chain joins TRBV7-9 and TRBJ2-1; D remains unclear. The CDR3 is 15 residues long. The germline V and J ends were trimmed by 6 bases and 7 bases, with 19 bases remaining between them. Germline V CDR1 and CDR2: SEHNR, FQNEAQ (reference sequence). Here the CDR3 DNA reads TGTGCCAGCAGTACAGCATTCCAAGGAAGAAATGAGCAGTTCTTC. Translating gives CASSTAFQGRNEQFF.

The CDR3 DNA reads as TGTGCCAGCAGCGCAGTGAATGAGCAGTTCTTC. Translation: CASSAVNEQFF. The rearrangement links TRBV2 to TRBJ2-1; D remains ambiguous. CDR1 and CDR2 from the germline V gene are SNHLY and FYNNEI. The CDR3 is 11 amino acids. Trimming cost V 6 bases and J 7 bases, with 7 bases left between them.

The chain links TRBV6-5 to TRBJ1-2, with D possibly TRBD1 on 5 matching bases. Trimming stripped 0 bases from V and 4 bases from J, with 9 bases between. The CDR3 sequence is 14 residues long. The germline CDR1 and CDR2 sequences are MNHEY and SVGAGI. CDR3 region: CASSYSQGAYGYTF. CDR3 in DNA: TGTGCCAGCAGTTACTCGCAGGGCGCCTATGGCTACACCTTC.

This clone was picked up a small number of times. The CDR3 here is CASSLAGIAGELFF. CDR3 nucleotides: TGTGCCAGCAGCTTGGCAGGGATCGCCGGGGAGCTGTTTTTT. This chain links TRBV5-6 with TRBJ2-2; tentative D call: TRBD1 (5 bases). In germline, CDR1 is SGHDT, CDR2 YYEEEE. CDR3 size: 14 residues. Trimming cost V 0 bases and J 6 bases, with 9 bases left between them.

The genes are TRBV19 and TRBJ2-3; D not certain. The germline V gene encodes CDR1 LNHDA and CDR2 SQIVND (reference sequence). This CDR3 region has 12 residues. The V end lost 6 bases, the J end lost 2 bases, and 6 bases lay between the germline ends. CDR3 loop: CASRQNTDTQYF. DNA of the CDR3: TGTGCCAGTAGACAGAACACAGATACGCAGTATTTT.

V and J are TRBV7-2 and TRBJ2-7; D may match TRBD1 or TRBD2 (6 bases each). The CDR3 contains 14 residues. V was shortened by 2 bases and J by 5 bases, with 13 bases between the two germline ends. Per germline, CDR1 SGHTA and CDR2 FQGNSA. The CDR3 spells CASSLRRGDNEQYF. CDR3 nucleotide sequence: TGTGCCAGCAGCTTAAGAAGGGGGGACAACGAGCAGTACTTC.

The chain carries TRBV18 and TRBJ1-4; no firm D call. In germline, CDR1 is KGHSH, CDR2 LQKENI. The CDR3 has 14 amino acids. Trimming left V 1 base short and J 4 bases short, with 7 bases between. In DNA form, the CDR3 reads TGTGCCAGCTCACCACTGGAAAGTAATGAAAAACTGTTTTTT. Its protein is CASSPLESNEKLFF.

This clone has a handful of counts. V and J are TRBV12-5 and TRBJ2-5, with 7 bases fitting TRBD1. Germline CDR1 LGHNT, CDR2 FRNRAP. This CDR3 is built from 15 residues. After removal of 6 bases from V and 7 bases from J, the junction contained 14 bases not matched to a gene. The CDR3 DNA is TGTGCTAGTGGCGGGACAGAACTCGTTTCGGGGACCCAGTACTTC. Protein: CASGGTELVSGTQYF.

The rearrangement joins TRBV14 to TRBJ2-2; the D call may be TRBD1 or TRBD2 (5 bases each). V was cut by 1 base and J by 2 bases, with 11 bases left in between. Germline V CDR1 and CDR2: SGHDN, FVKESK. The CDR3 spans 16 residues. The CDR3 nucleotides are TGTGCCAGCAGCCAAGGTCGGGGCACTAACACCGGGGAGCTGTTTTTT. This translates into CASSQGRGTNTGELFF.

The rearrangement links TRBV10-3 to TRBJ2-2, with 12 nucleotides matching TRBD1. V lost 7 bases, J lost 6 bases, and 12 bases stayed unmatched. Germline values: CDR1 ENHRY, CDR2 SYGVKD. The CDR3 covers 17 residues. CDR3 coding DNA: TGTGCCATCAAGCCGGGACAGGGGGCGTTCGGGGCCGGGGAGCTGTTTTTT. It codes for CAIKPGQGAFGAGELFF.

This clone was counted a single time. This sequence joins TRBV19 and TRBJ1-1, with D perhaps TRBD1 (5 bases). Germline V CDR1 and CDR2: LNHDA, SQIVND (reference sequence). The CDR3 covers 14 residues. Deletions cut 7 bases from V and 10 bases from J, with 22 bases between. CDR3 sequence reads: CASTSGQGSFGAFF. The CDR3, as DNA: TGTGCCAGTACGAGTGGGCAGGGAAGCTTTGGAGCTTTCTTT.

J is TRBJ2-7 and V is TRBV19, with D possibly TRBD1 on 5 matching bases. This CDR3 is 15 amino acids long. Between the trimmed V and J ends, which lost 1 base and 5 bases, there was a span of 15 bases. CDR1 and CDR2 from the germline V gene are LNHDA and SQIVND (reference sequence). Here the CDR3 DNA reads TGTGCCAGTAGTATAGTTTCGGACCTAGGGGACGAGCAGTACTTC. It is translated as CASSIVSDLGDEQYF.

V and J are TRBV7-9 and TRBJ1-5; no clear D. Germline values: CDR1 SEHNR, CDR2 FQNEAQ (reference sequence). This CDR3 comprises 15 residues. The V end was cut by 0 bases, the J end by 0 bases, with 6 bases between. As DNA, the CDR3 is TGTGCCAGCAGCTTAGCCGGGAGTAGCAATCAGCCCCAGCATTTT. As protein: CASSLAGSSNQPQHF.

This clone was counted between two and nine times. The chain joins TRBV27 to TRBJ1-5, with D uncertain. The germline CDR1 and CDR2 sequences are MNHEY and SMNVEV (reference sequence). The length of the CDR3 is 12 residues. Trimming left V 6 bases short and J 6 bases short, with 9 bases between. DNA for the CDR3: TGTGCCAGCAGAGGAGTCGGTCAGCCCCAGCATTTT. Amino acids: CASRGVGQPQHF.

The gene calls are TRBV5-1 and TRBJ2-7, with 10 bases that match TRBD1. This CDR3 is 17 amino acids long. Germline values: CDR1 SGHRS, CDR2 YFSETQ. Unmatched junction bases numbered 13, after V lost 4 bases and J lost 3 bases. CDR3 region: CASSRRFLRDRGYEQYF. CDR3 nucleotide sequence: TGCGCCAGCAGCCGCCGGTTTTTACGGGACAGGGGCTACGAGCAGTACTTC. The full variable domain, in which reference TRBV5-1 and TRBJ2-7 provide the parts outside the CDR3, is KAGVTQTPRYLIKTRGQQVTLSCSPISGHRSVSWYQQTPGQGLQFLFEYFSETQRNKGNFPGRFSGRQFSNSRSEMNVSTLELGDSALYLCASSRRFLRDRGYEQYFGPGTRLTVT.

CDR3: CASRRTAESREQYF. CDR3 bases: TGTGCCAGCAGACGCACGGCGGAGTCACGGGAGCAGTACTTC. The chain is built from TRBV6-5 and TRBJ2-7; D unclear. The CDR3 length is 14 residues. Deletions cut 6 bases from V and 7 bases from J, with 19 bases between. Germline CDR1 is MNHEY and CDR2 is SVGAGI.

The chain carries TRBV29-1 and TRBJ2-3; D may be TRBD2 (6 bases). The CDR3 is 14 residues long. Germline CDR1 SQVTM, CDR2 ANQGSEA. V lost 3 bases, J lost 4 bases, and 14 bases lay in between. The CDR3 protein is CSVEVGEAADTQYF. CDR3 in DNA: TGCAGCGTTGAGGTCGGGGAGGCCGCAGATACGCAGTATTTT.

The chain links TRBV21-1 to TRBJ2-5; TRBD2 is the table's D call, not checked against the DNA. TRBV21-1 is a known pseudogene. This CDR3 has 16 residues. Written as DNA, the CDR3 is TGTGCCAGCCAACCTTTCGGAGCGGGAGGTCGGGAGACCCAGTACTTC. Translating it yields CASQPFGAGGRETQYF.

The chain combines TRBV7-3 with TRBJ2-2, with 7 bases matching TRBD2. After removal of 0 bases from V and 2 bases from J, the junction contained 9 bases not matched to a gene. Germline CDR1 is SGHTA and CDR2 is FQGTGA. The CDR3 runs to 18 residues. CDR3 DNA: TGTGCCAGCAGCTTAACGATACCGGGACTAACCAACACCGGGGAGCTGTTTTTT. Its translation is CASSLTIPGLTNTGELFF.

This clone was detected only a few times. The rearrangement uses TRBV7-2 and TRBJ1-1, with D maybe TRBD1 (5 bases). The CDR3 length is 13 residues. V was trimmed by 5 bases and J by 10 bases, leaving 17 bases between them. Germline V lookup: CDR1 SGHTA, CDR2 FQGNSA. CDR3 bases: TGTGCCAGCAGCCGACTCAGGGATTCTGGAGCTTTCTTT. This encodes CASSRLRDSGAFF.

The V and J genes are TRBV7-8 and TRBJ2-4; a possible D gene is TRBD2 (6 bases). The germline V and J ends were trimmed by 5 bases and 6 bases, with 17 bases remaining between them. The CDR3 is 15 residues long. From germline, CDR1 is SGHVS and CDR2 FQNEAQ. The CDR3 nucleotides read TGTGCCAGCAGCCCGACGCGGGGAGGTGGAAACATTCAGTACTTC. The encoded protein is CASSPTRGGGNIQYF.

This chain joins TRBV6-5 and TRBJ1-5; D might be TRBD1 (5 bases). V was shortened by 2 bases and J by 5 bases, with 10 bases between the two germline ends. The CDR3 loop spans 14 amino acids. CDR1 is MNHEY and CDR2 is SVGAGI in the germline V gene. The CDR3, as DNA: TGTGCCAGCAGTTACGGGGGGGGAGATCAGCCCCAGCATTTT. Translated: CASSYGGGDQPQHF.

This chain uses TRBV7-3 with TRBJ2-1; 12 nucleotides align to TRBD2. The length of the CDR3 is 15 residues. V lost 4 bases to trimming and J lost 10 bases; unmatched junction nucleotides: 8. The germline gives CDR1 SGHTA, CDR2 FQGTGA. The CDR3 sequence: CASSSGLAGRSEQFF. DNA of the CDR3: TGTGCCAGCAGCTCCGGACTAGCGGGGCGGTCAGAGCAGTTCTTC.

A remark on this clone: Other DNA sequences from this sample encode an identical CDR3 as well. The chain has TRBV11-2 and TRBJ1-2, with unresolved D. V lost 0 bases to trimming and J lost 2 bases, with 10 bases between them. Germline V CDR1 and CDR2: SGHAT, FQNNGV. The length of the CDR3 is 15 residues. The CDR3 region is CASSLDPRSNYGYTF. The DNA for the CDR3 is TGTGCCAGCAGCTTAGACCCCCGTAGCAACTATGGCTACACCTTC. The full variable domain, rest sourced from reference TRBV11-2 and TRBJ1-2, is EAGVAQSPRYKIIEKRQSVAFWCNPISGHATLYWYQQILGQGPKLLIQFQNNGVVDDSQLPKDRFSAERLKGVDSTLKIQPAKLEDSAVYLCASSLDPRSNYGYTFGSGTRLTVV.

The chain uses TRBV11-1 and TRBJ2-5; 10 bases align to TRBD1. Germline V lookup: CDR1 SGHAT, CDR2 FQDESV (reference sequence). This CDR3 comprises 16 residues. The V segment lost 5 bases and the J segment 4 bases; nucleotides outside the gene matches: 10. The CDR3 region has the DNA TGTGCCAGCAGCACGCCCGGGACAGGGGATGGAGAGACCCAGTACTTC. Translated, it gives CASSTPGTGDGETQYF.